The clone carrying this T cell receptor beta chain came up many times. This specimen comes from a study of neurological immune-mediated disorders. Germline CDR1 and CDR2: MNHNY and SVGAGI (reference sequence). The V end lost 2 bases, the J end lost 6 bases, and 13 bases lay between the germline ends. The CDR3 sequence is 14 residues long. MiXCR was run by TCRdb on the 5' RACE reads, yielding one entry per CDR3 protein. The data contain tens of thousands of distinct CDR3 sequences, around 2.6% of them singletons. This chain connects TRBV6-6 to TRBJ1-1; D gene ambiguous. The origin of this receptor is a woman in her twenties or thirties with multiple sclerosis. The sample comprised PBMCs. The CDR3 sequence: CASSYGESVAEAFF. CDR3 nucleotides: TGTGCCAGCAGTTACGGGGAGTCGGTGGCTGAAGCTTTCTTT.